This is a list of T cell receptor beta chains from one sample in a study of Ad26.COV2.S vaccination and SARS-CoV-2 variants. Measured with immunoSEQ multiplex PCR; TCRdb has only the in-frame clones, and not every one. This sample has some 460,000 clones, with about 88% found just once. Material: peripheral blood, obtained in a trial of Ad26.COV2.S vaccine versus placebo. Receptors were obtained from a person aged 18-60 years who received the Ad26.COV2.S COVID-19 vaccine or a placebo. Each CDR3 is given with its conserved first and last residue. D genes are given only for firm matches. Size tells how often a clone was seen (once, few, many) or the class of an expanded clone, and some rows leave it out.

>TRBV6-5|TRBJ1-1|.|.
CASSTRGLYTEAFF
TGTGCCAGCAGTACCAGGGGATTGTACACTGAAGCTTTCTTT
>TRBV30|TRBJ1-6|few|.
CAWSWIGDGNSPLHF
TGTGCCTGGAGTTGGATAGGGGACGGTAATTCACCCCTCCACTTT
>TRBV5-1|TRBJ1-2|.|TRBD1
CASSLSLGDSRYGYTF
TGCGCCAGCAGCTTGTCTTTAGGGGACAGCAGGTATGGCTACACCTTC
>TRBV7-9|TRBJ2-5|.|.
CASSSLQETQYF
TGTGCCAGCAGTTCTTTGCAAGAGACCCAGTACTTC
>TRBV3-1/TRBV3-2|TRBJ2-7|once|.
CASSQVIISGSKGNSYEQYF
TGTGCCAGCAGCCAAGTTATCATTTCGGGCTCCAAAGGGAACTCCTACGAGCAGTACTTC
>TRBV20-1|TRBJ2-7|.|TRBD2
CRGGRFEQYF
TGCAGGGGGGGGAGGTTCGAGCAGTACTTC
>TRBV9|TRBJ2-7|.|.
CASSVDWGGNSEQYF
TGTGCCAGCAGCGTAGATTGGGGGGGCAACTCCGAGCAGTACTTC
>TRBV27|TRBJ1-2|.|.
CASSLYPRGGYTF
TGTGCCAGCAGTTTATATCCCCGCGGAGGCTACACCTTC
>TRBV14|TRBJ2-3|.|.
CASSLGQSPDTQYF
TGTGCCAGCAGCCTAGGACAGTCCCCAGATACGCAGTATTTT
>TRBV5-4|TRBJ2-2|.|TRBD2
CASSSGLAKTGELFF
TGTGCCAGCAGCTCGGGACTAGCGAAAACCGGGGAGCTGTTTTTT
>TRBV15|TRBJ2-3|once|.
CATARKRHTPTDTQYF
TGTGCCACCGCTCGCAAGCGACACACCCCCACAGATACGCAGTATTTT
>TRBV5-1|TRBJ2-6|.|.
CASSLPTGSGANVLTF
TGCGCCAGCAGCCTACCGACAGGCTCTGGGGCCAACGTCCTGACTTTC
>TRBV6-6|TRBJ1-6|.|.
CASSFGGGVVSPLHF
TGTGCCAGCAGCTTCGGTGGCGGAGTAGTATCACCCCTCCACTTT
>TRBV5-6|TRBJ2-7|.|.
CASSFPTDSTYEQYF
TGTGCCAGCAGCTTCCCAACGGACAGTACCTACGAGCAGTACTTC
>TRBV10-1|TRBJ2-1|.|TRBD2
CASSGDRGTSGNNEQFF
TGCGCCAGCAGTGGAGACCGCGGGACTAGCGGGAACAATGAGCAGTTCTTC
>TRBV7-9|TRBJ2-3|.|TRBD1
CASSFGQAQYTTDTQYF
TGTGCCAGCAGCTTCGGACAGGCCCAATACACCACAGATACGCAGTATTTT
>TRBV7-3|TRBJ2-1|.|TRBD2
CASSDSTGLAGDNEQFF
TGTGCCAGCAGCGACTCGACGGGACTAGCGGGAGACAATGAGCAGTTCTTC
>TRBV6-1|TRBJ2-1|.|.
CASSEGTSRGIEQFF
TGTGCCAGCAGTGAAGGGACTAGCAGGGGGATTGAGCAGTTCTTC
>TRBV10-2|TRBJ2-7|.|TRBD1
CASSDRNSYEQYF
TGCGCCAGCTCGGACAGGAATTCCTACGAGCAGTACTTC
>TRBV28|TRBJ1-5|.|.
CASKPPYGDQPQHF
TGTGCCAGCAAACCTCCGTATGGGGATCAGCCCCAGCATTTT
>TRBV30|TRBJ1-2|.|.
CAWGDQGLYGYTF
TGTGCCTGGGGAGATCAGGGCCTCTATGGCTACACCTTC
>TRBV27|TRBJ2-1|.|.
CASSRAPQYSYNEQFF
TGTGCCAGCAGTCGAGCCCCACAGTACTCCTACAATGAGCAGTTCTTC
>TRBV25-1|TRBJ2-5|.|.
CASSEVGVGYGLQETQYF
TGTGCCAGCAGTGAGGTAGGGGTTGGCTATGGGTTGCAAGAGACCCAGTACTTC
>TRBV24-1|TRBJ2-5|.|.
CATSAPRGNQETQYF
TGTGCCACCTCAGCGCCCAGAGGGAATCAAGAGACCCAGTACTTC
>TRBV5-5|TRBJ2-5|.|TRBD1
CASSFWDRKKFGGETQYF
TGTGCCAGCAGCTTCTGGGACAGAAAAAAGTTTGGGGGAGAGACCCAGTACTTC
>TRBV11-2|TRBJ2-3|.|.
CASSLGRAHWTDTQYF
TGTGCCAGCAGCTTAGGCCGCGCTCACTGGACAGATACGCAGTATTTT
>TRBV6-5|TRBJ1-5|.|TRBD1
CASRPDRGLNQPQHF
TGTGCCAGCAGACCCGACAGGGGGCTGAATCAGCCCCAGCATTTT
>TRBV6-2/TRBV6-3|TRBJ2-7|.|.
CASSPGMYEQYF
TGTGCCAGCAGCCCTGGGATGTACGAGCAGTACTTC
>TRBV7-3|TRBJ2-3|.|TRBD2
CASSLGGEKTQYF
TGTGCCAGCAGCTTAGGGGGGGAGAAGACGCAGTATTTT
>TRBV2|TRBJ1-5|.|.
CASSVVTPDQPQHF
TGTGCCAGCAGTGTGGTCACACCTGATCAGCCCCAGCATTTT
>TRBV7-8|TRBJ2-1|many|.
CASSPPQSSFYNEQFF
TGTGCCAGCAGCCCCCCACAGTCAAGCTTTTACAATGAGCAGTTCTTC
>TRBV6-5|TRBJ2-2|once|.
CASSYFGLHTGELFF
TGTGCCAGCAGTTACTTCGGGCTCCACACCGGGGAGCTGTTTTTT
>TRBV10-1|TRBJ2-7|few|.
CASSDSYEQYF
TGCGCCAGCAGCGACAGCTACGAGCAGTACTTC
>TRBV24-1|TRBJ1-5|.|.
CATSMRGASQPQHF
TGTGCCACCAGCATGCGGGGGGCTAGTCAGCCCCAGCATTTT
>TRBV12-5|TRBJ2-7|.|TRBD2
CASGLMSLADGYEQYF
TGTGCTAGTGGTTTGATGTCACTAGCGGACGGTTACGAGCAGTACTTC
>TRBV6-5|TRBJ1-1|.|.
CASSYLSQGRNTEAFF
TGTGCCAGCAGTTACCTCTCGCAGGGTCGGAACACTGAAGCTTTCTTT
>TRBV4-3|TRBJ2-7|.|TRBD1
CASSQERQGLVYEQYF
TGCGCCAGCAGCCAAGAGAGACAGGGGCTCGTCTACGAGCAGTACTTC
>TRBV27|TRBJ2-1|.|.
CASSLSGFGYEQFF
TGTGCCAGCAGTTTATCGGGCTTCGGCTATGAGCAGTTCTTC
>TRBV5-4|TRBJ2-1|.|TRBD2
CASSSGTSWEQFF
TGTGCCAGCAGCTCCGGGACTAGTTGGGAGCAGTTCTTC
>TRBV27|TRBJ2-7|.|.
CASSSDRYEQYF
TGTGCCAGCAGTTCGGATCGCTACGAGCAGTACTTC